Below, one T cell receptor (beta chain) is given with its context. Its target is unknown. The sequenced fragment ends 3 residues before the CDR3 boundary, so the rest is inferred from the germline J gene. The data were taken from a study of T cells in women clearing cervical HPV infection. Across the whole study: Control women cleared a single incident HPV16 infection within 12 months. Case blood was drawn when the lesion was first found; control blood after infection became undetectable.

This table comes from immunoSEQ multiplex PCR, and its TCRdb copy is limited to in-frame clones, with some not included. This sample's table reports approximately 28,000 clones. Study results and caveats: CIN3+ cases had significantly higher TCR richness than controls; evenness did not differ. Unknown T-cell numbers per sample may underlie the richness differences.

Per germline, CDR1 LGHNT and CDR2 FRNRAP. This CDR3 has 16 amino acids. With 2 bases removed from V and 0 bases from J, the gap between germline ends came to 10 bases. The specimen sequenced was blood buffy coat. V gene TRBV12-5 combines with J gene TRBJ1-4; tentatively, D is TRBD1 (5 bases). The source is a woman between 18 and 75 years old with a cervical HPV16 infection that either progressed to CIN3+ or cleared (not recorded which). The CDR3 loop is CASGLSTTATNEKLFF. The CDR3 DNA, read in part, is TGTGCTAGTGGTTTGTCCACGACAGCAACTAATGAAAAA.